This TCR beta chain was obtained from a study of blood T cell repertoires in COVID-19. Study information: Samples came from the United States, Italy and Spain, spanning acute and convalescent COVID-19. T cells, B-cell-depleted T cells, or PBMCs provided the cDNA or gDNA that served as material.

Original data processing: Cell counts per sample came from amplifying reference gene primers. Assay: immunoSEQ multiplex PCR; the TCRdb copy retains only in-frame clones and omits some. V and J calls and clone size come straight from that table; D and trimming were deduced from the DNA. The sample consists of about 69,000 clones, 79% of them appearing once. The CDR3 has 13 residues. The J segment lost 5 bases and the V segment lost 4 bases, leaving 3 bases of the junction unmatched. CDR1 is SGHKS and CDR2 is YYEKEE in the germline V gene (reference sequence). Source material: peripheral blood. The sequence was collected from a man in his 60s with acute or convalescent COVID-19. The chain uses TRBV5-5 and TRBJ1-1; 9 bases line up with TRBD1. The CDR3 reads CASSDRGGTEAFF. As DNA, the CDR3 is TGTGCCAGCAGCGACAGGGGGGGGACTGAAGCTTTCTTT. The entire variable domain, with the rest obtained from reference TRBV5-5 and TRBJ1-1, is as follows: DAGVTQSPTHLIKTRGQQVTLRCSPISGHKSVSWYQQVLGQGPQFIFQYYEKEERGRGNFPDRFSARQFPNYSSELNVNALLLGDSALYLCASSDRGGTEAFFGQGTRLTVV.